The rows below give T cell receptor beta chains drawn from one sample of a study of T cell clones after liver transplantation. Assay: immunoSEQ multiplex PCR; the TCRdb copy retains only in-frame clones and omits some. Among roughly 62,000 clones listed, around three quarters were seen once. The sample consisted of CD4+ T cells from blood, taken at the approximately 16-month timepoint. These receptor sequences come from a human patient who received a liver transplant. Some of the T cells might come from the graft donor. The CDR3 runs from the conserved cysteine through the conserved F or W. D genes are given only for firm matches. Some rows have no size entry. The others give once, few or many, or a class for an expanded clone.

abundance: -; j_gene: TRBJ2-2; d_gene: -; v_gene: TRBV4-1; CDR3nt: TGCGCCAGCAGCCAAGAGTCGGTTCTAGGCGGGACCGGGGAGCTGTTTTTT; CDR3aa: CASSQESVLGGTGELFF
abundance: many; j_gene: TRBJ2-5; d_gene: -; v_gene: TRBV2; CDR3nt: TGTGCCAGCGCGGGGTTGACAGCCCAAGAGACCCAGTACTTC; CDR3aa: CASAGLTAQETQYF
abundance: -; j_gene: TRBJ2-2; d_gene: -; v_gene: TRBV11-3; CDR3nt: TGTGCCAGCAGCGTACAGGGCCCCGGGGAGCTGTTTTTT; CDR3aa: CASSVQGPGELFF
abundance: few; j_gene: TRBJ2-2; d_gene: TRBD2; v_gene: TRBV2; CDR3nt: TGTGCCAGCAGGTGGAGTAGCGGGGGGAACACCGGGGAGCTGTTTTTT; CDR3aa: CASRWSSGGNTGELFF
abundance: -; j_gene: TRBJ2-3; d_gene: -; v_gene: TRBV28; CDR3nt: TGTGCCAGCAGTTTACCCTTAAGCGGGTTTCCCCCGTATTTT; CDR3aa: CASSLPLSGFPPYF
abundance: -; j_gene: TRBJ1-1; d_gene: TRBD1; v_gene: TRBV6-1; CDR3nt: TGTGCCAGCATATGGACAGGGACTGAAGCTTTCTTT; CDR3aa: CASIWTGTEAFF
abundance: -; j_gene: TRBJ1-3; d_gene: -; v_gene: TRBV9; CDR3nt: TGTGCCAGCAGCGTAGGAGGACAGAGCGGAAACACCATATATTTT; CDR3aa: CASSVGGQSGNTIYF
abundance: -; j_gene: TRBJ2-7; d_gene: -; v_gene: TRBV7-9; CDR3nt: TGTGCCAGCAGCCGAGGTTCATGGGGCCGCACCTACGAGCAGTACTTC; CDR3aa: CASSRGSWGRTYEQYF
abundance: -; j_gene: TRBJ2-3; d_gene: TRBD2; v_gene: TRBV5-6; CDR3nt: TGTGCCAGCAGTGGAGGGACTAGCGGGGGGTTAAGCACAGATACGCAGTATTTT; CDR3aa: CASSGGTSGGLSTDTQYF
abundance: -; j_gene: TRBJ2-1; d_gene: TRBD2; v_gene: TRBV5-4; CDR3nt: TGTGCCAGCAGCCACGGTCGCAGCGGGGGGGCGAATGAGCAGTTCTTC; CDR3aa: CASSHGRSGGANEQFF
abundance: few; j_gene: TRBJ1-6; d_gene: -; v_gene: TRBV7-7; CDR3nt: TGTGCTAGCAGCTTAGATCCAGATAATTCACCCCTCCACTTT; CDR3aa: CASSLDPDNSPLHF
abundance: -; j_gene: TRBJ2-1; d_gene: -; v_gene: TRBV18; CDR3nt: TGTGCCAGCTCACCATGGAAGGGTGAGCAGTTCTTC; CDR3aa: CASSPWKGEQFF
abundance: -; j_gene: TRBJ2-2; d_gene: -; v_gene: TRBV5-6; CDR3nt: TGTGCCAGCAGCCCCCCAGGGGCCGGGGAGCTGTTTTTT; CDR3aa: CASSPPGAGELFF
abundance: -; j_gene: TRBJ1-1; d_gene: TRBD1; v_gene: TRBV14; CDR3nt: TGTGCCAGTAGAGACAGGGGAGCTTTCTTT; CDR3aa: CASRDRGAFF
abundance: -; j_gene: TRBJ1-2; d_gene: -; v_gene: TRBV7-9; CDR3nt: TGTGCCAGCAGCTTGCCGGGAGGTGGCTACACCTTC; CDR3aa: CASSLPGGGYTF
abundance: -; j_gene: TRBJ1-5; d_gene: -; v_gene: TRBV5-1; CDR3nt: TGCGCCAGCAGCTTGAGGGAATGGCAGCCCCAGCATTTT; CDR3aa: CASSLREWQPQHF
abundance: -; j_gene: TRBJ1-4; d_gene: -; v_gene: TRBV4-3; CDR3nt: TGCGCCAGCAGCCCGGCTTTAGGTGGGACTAATGAAAAACTGTTTTTT; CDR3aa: CASSPALGGTNEKLFF
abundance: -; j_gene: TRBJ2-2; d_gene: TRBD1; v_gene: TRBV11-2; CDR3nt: TGTGCCAGCAGTTTGACCCCGACAGGGAGCACCGGGGAGCTGTTTTTT; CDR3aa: CASSLTPTGSTGELFF
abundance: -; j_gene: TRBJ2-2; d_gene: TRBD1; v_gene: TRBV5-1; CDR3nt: TGCGCCAGCAGCACCTACAGGGGGCATCAAACCGGGGAGCTGTTTTTT; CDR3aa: CASSTYRGHQTGELFF
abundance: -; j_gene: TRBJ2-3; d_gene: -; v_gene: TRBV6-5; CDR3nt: TGTGCCAGCAGTTACGCGGGCACCCCCGGCACAGATACGCAGTATTTT; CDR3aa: CASSYAGTPGTDTQYF
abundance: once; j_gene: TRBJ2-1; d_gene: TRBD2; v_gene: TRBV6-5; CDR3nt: TGTGCCAGCAGTTACTCCGGGACTAGCGGGAGTGTACAGTTCTTC; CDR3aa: CASSYSGTSGSVQFF
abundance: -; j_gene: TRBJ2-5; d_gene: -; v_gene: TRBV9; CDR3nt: TGTGCCAGCAGCGTAAAAGTGGGCGAGACCCAGTACTTC; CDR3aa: CASSVKVGETQYF
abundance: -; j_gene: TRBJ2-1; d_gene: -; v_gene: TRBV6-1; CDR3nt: TGTGCCAGCAGTAAAAGAGACAGGAATGTCAATGAGCAGTTCTTC; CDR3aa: CASSKRDRNVNEQFF
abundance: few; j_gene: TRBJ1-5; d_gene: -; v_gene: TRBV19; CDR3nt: TGTGCCAGTAGTATCGAACCAGGCAATCAGCCCCAGCATTTT; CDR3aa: CASSIEPGNQPQHF
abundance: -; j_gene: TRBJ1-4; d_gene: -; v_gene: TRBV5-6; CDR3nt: TGTGCCAGCAGCTCGAGGACAGTCCAACGGATACCGAAACTGTTTTTT; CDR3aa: CASSSRTVQRIPKLFF
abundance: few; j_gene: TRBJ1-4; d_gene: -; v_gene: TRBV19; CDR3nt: TGTGCCAGTAGTATTAACGGACAGTTTCGGGAGAGGGGGGAAAAACTGTTTTTT; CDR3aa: CASSINGQFRERGEKLFF
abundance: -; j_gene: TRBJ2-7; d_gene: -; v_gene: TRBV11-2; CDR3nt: TGTGCCAGCAGCTTAACAGGTCTATACGAGCAGTACTTC; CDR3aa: CASSLTGLYEQYF
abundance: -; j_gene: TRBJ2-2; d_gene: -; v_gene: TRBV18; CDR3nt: TGTGCCAGCTCACGAGCAGGGCCGAACACCGGGGAGCTGTTTTTT; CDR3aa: CASSRAGPNTGELFF
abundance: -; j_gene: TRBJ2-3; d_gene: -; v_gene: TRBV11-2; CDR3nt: TGTGCCAGCAGCTTCATGGGGCAGGGAGCAGATACGCAGTATTTT; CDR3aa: CASSFMGQGADTQYF
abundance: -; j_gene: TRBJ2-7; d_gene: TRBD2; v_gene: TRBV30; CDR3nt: TGTGCCTGGACTAGGAGCGGGGGGGGATACGAGCAGTACTTC; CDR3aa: CAWTRSGGGYEQYF
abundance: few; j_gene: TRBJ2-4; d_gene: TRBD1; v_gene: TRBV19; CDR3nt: TGTGCCAGTAGTATTCCAGGGGGCGAAGGGAGAGACATTCAGTACTTC; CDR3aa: CASSIPGGEGRDIQYF
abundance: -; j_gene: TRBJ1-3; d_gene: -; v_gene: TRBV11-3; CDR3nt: TGTGCCAGCAAAATAAGGGGAACTGGAAACACCATATATTTT; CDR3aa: CASKIRGTGNTIYF
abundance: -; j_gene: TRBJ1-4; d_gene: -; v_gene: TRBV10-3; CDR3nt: TGTGCCATCAGGTCGGGGGGAACTAATGAAAAACTGTTTTTT; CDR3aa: CAIRSGGTNEKLFF
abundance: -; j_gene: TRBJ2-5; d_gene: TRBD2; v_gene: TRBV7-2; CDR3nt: TGTGCCAGCAGCTTGACTAGCGGAAAAGAGACCCAGTACTTC; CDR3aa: CASSLTSGKETQYF
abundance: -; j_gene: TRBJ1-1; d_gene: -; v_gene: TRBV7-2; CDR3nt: TGTGCCAGCAGCGGAGGGACGGGGTTTGAAGCTTTCTTT; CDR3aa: CASSGGTGFEAFF
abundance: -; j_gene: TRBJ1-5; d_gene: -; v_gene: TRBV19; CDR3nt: TGTGCCAGTAGTACTAGTAATCAGCCCCAGCATTTT; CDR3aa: CASSTSNQPQHF
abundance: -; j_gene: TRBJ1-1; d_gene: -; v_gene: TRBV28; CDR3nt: TGTGCCAGCAGCCGGGTAATAAACACTGAAGCTTTCTTT; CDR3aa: CASSRVINTEAFF
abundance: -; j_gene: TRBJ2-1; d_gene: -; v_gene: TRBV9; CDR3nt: TGTGCCAGCAGCAATTCACCGGCTGAGCAGTTCTTC; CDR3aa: CASSNSPAEQFF
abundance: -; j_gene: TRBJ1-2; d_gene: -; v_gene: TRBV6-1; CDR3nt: TGTGCCAGCAGTGACTCAGCCCACTATGGCTACACCTTC; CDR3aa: CASSDSAHYGYTF
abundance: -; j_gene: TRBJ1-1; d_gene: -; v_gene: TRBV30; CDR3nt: TGTGCCTGGGACGACAGATACACTGAAGCTTTCTTT; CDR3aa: CAWDDRYTEAFF
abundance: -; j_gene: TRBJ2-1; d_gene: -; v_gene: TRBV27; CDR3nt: -; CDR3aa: CASSSSQTSGSKQFF
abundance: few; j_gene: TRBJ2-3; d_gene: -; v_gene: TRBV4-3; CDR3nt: TGCGCCAGCAGCCAAGAAGCGCGGCCCACAGATACGCAGTATTTT; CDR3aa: CASSQEARPTDTQYF
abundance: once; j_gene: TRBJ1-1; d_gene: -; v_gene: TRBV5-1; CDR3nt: TGCGCCAGCAGCTTGGGATCTATCAACACTGAAGCTTTCTTT; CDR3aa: CASSLGSINTEAFF
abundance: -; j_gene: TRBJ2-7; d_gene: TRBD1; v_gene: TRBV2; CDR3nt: TGTGCCAGCAGTGTTCCGGGACAGGGGACCTACGAGCAGTACTTC; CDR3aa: CASSVPGQGTYEQYF
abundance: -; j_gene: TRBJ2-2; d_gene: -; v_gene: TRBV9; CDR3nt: TGTGCCAGCAGCTTACAGTCCGGGGAGCTGTTTTTT; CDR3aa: CASSLQSGELFF
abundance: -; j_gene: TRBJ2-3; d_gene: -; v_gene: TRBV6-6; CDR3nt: TGTGCCAGCGCCCGCACAGATACGCAGTATTTT; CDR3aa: CASARTDTQYF
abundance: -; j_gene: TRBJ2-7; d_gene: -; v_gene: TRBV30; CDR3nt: TGTGCCTGGAGCCGCCGACCGGGCTACGAGCAGTACTTC; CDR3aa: CAWSRRPGYEQYF
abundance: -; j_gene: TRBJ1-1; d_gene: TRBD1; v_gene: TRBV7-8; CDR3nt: TGTGCCAGCAGCCCAGACAGGGGGAATTTCGCTTTCTTT; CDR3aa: CASSPDRGNFAFF
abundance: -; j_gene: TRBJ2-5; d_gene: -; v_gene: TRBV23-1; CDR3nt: TGCGCCAGCAGCGGGATGCAAGAGACCCAGTACTTC; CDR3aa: CASSGMQETQYF
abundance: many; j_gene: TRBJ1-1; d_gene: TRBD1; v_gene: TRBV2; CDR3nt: TGTGCCAGCAGATTAACTCCAGGGGGCACTGAAGCTTTCTTT; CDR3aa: CASRLTPGGTEAFF
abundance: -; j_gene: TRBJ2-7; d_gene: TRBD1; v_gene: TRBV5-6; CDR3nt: TGTGCCAGCAGCTTGAAGGGGGCGTCCTACGAGCAGTACTTC; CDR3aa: CASSLKGASYEQYF